The 16 T cell receptor beta chains below were found in one sample sequenced in a study of T-cell memory formation after mild COVID-19. Each CDR3 protein is one row after TCRdb ran MiXCR on the 5' RACE reads. The data hold roughly 370,000 distinct CDR3 sequences, with 16% observed a single time. Sequencing was carried out using PBMCs or a T cell subset sorted from them (not recorded which). The receptors were gathered from a young man who had mild COVID-19 (a few samples of this study predate the infection). Cell type and time point are not known.

This chain joins TRBV29-1 and TRBJ2-7, with 8 bases matching TRBD1. The CDR3 is 15 residues long. Germline V lookup: CDR1 SQVTM, CDR2 ANQGSEA. J was trimmed by 7 bases and V by 1 base; bases with no gene match: 12. CDR3 bases: TGCAGCGTTGAAGTGGGTGACAGGGGCTTCAGAGAGCAGTACTTC. This encodes CSVEVGDRGFREQYF.

This clonotype was seen more than once but under ten times. V and J are TRBV11-2 and TRBJ2-7, with a possible D match to TRBD1 (6 bases). Germline assignment: CDR1 SGHAT and CDR2 FQNNGV. The germline V and J ends were trimmed by 3 bases and 3 bases, with 15 bases remaining between them. This CDR3 is 15 amino acids long. CDR3 loop: CASSFYRGGDYEQYF. Here the CDR3 DNA reads TGTGCCAGCAGCTTCTACCGTGGGGGCGACTACGAGCAGTACTTC.

V usage is TRBV5-1 and J usage is TRBJ1-2, with 7 bases that match TRBD1. Germline CDR1 and CDR2: SGHRS and YFSETQ. There are 17 residues in the CDR3. J gave up 3 bases and V 3 bases, and 14 bases lay outside the gene matches. For the CDR3, the DNA is TGCGCCAGCAGCTCCGCCGGGATACAGGGGACAGACTATGGCTACACCTTC. Translating gives CASSSAGIQGTDYGYTF.

V usage is TRBV11-2 and J usage is TRBJ2-1; a weak D match, TRBD2 (6 bases). The CDR3 covers 17 residues. Germline V gene data show CDR1 as SGHAT and CDR2 as FQNNGV. Deletions cut 1 base from V and 0 bases from J, with 13 bases between. The CDR3 protein is CASSLVKAGLSYNEQFF. The CDR3 bases are TGTGCCAGCAGCTTAGTTAAGGCGGGACTCTCCTACAATGAGCAGTTCTTC.

The chain carries TRBV6-6 and TRBJ2-1, with D possibly matching TRBD1 (5 bases). Trimming removed 6 bases at V and 8 bases at J, with 17 bases between. The CDR3 runs to 14 residues. CDR1 MNHNY and CDR2 SVGAGI come from the germline V gene (reference sequence). Written as DNA, the CDR3 is TGTGCCAGCAGAACTACTTCCAGGGTCCATGAGCAGTTCTTC. This translates into CASRTTSRVHEQFF.

In its sample, this clonotype was seen a few times. This chain links TRBV6-6 with TRBJ2-5; 8 positions match TRBD2. The CDR3 is 13 amino acids. CDR1 is MNHNY, CDR2 SVGAGI, per germline (reference sequence). V trimming: 2 bases; J trimming: 5 bases; junction bases outside the gene matches: 1. The CDR3 is CASSYASGETQYF. CDR3 in DNA: TGTGCCAGCAGTTACGCTAGCGGGGAGACCCAGTACTTC.

This clonotype was observed a few times. V usage is TRBV4-1 and J usage is TRBJ2-1, with 9 bases aligning to TRBD2. V trimming: 4 bases; J trimming: 10 bases; junction bases outside the gene matches: 8. Germline lookup yields CDR1 MGHRA and CDR2 YSYEKL. The CDR3 spans 14 residues. The CDR3 region is CASSPRPGTSEQFF. The CDR3 region has the DNA TGCGCCAGCAGCCCCCGCCCGGGGACTAGCGAGCAGTTCTTC.

J is TRBJ2-4 and V is TRBV5-6; 10 nucleotides align to TRBD1. V shed 6 bases and J 1 base; nucleotides not matched to a gene: 10. The germline CDR1 and CDR2 sequences are SGHDT and YYEEEE. This CDR3 comprises 17 residues. CDR3 coding DNA: TGTGCCAGCAAAGGGACAGGGGAAGAGATGGCCAAAAACATTCAGTACTTC. The encoded protein is CASKGTGEEMAKNIQYF.

The chain carries TRBV12-5 and TRBJ2-1; tentative D call: TRBD1 (6 bases). The length of the CDR3 is 14 residues. Trimming left V 9 bases short and J 0 bases short, with 12 bases between. Germline V gene lookup returns CDR1 LGHNT and CDR2 FRNRAP. CDR3 sequence: CASPRGFSYNEQFF. The CDR3 nucleotides are TGTGCTAGCCCTAGGGGGTTCTCCTACAATGAGCAGTTCTTC.

V usage is TRBV3-1 and J usage is TRBJ2-5, with no clear D. The V and J ends lost 0 bases and 1 base respectively, with 6 bases between them. The CDR3 runs 14 residues. Germline V gene data show CDR1 as LGHDT and CDR2 as YNNKEL (reference sequence). The CDR3, as DNA: TGTGCCAGCAGCCAAGATACGGCCCAAGAGACCCAGTACTTC. Translation gives CASSQDTAQETQYF.

This clonotype was detected a few times. The V gene is TRBV6-5, the J gene TRBJ2-5; 11 bases fit TRBD2. Germline loops: CDR1 MNHEY, CDR2 SVGAGI. The CDR3 spans 20 residues. V dropped 5 bases and J dropped 4; count of bases not matched to a gene: 21. The CDR3 DNA reads TGTGCCAGCAGTCCCTCGTCTAGCGGGGGGCTCATCGCCTCCGCAGAGACCCAGTACTTC. Protein product: CASSPSSSGGLIASAETQYF.

V gene TRBV30 combines with J gene TRBJ2-7; D unresolved. V lost 0 bases and J lost 6, with 9 bases in between. Looked up from germline, CDR1 is GTSNPN and CDR2 is SVGIG (reference sequence). The CDR3 totals 12 residues. Written as DNA, the CDR3 is TGTGCCTGGAGTGTTGCCGGTGGCGAGCAGTACTTC. This gives the protein CAWSVAGGEQYF.

This clonotype was picked up many times. The rearrangement links TRBV4-3 to TRBJ2-7, with TRBD1 as a possible D gene (5 bases). The CDR3 consists of 13 residues. Germline V gene lookup returns CDR1 LGHNA and CDR2 YSLEER. V lost 3 bases and J 1 base, leaving 7 bases between the germline ends. CDR3: CASSHAGSYEQYV. The CDR3 region has the DNA TGCGCCAGCAGCCATGCAGGGTCCTACGAGCAGTACGTC.

A few counts support this clonotype. The chain employs TRBV20-1 and TRBJ1-5, with unresolved D. The CDR3 runs to 16 residues. CDR1 and CDR2 (germline): DFQATT, SNEGSKA (reference sequence). V gave up 5 bases and J gave up 0 bases, with 17 bases separating them. CDR3: CSAPFSPHGSNQPQHF. As DNA, the CDR3 is TGCAGTGCTCCCTTCTCTCCTCACGGTAGCAATCAGCCCCAGCATTTT.

Notes on this clonotype: A clone one base away is much larger, so this may be a read error. The rearrangement links TRBV4-1 to TRBJ2-3, with D uncertain. The germline CDR1 and CDR2 sequences are MGHRA and YSYEKL. The CDR3 contains 16 residues. The germline V and J ends were trimmed by 5 bases and 4 bases, with 19 bases remaining between them. In DNA, the CDR3 is TGCGCCAGCAGCAAGAGGACGTTTGTGCCCCCAGATACGCAGTATTTT. Encoded protein: CASSKRTFVPPDTQYF.

The sample holds many counts of this clonotype. This chain links TRBV19 with TRBJ1-5, with D uncertain. Germline V gene sequence: CDR1 LNHDA, CDR2 SQIVND (reference sequence). The V gene lost 6 bases and the J gene lost 4 bases, with 7 bases spanning the gap. The CDR3 spans 12 residues. The CDR3 spells CASSLNNQPQHF. CDR3 nucleotides: TGTGCCAGTAGCCTAAATAATCAGCCCCAGCATTTT.